These 6 T cell receptor beta chains originate from one sample sequenced in a study of shared clonotypes between healthy human individuals. Only in-frame clones appear in the TCRdb table, and some are missing; sequencing was by immunoSEQ multiplex PCR. Of 2 million to 2.5 million clones in the sample, about 94% are singletons; the top ten hold around 0.13%. Material for sequencing was naive CD4+ T cells sorted from blood. Indicated subset: CD45RA+ positively selected. The receptors derive from a man between 18 and 29 years old in good health.

This chain joins TRBV4-1 and TRBJ1-2; TRBD1 matches 10 bases. The CDR3 consists of 14 residues. The V gene's germline CDR1 is MGHRA and CDR2 YSYEKL. V lost 1 base, J lost 5 bases, and 1 base stayed unmatched. The CDR3 protein is CASSQGQGAYGYTF. The CDR3 nucleotides read TGCGCCAGCAGCCAAGGACAGGGGGCGTATGGCTACACCTTC.

This chain connects TRBV9 to TRBJ2-3; no definite D call. The V gene lost 6 bases and the J gene lost 2 bases, with 16 bases spanning the gap. The CDR3 is made up of 15 amino acids. Germline loops: CDR1 SGDLS, CDR2 YYNGEE. The CDR3 is CASTSRGIPTDTQYF. In DNA, the CDR3 is TGTGCCAGCACCTCCAGAGGTATCCCCACAGATACGCAGTATTTT.

A single count supports this clone. The chain has TRBV7-2 and TRBJ1-1; unclear D gene. CDR1 is SGHTA and CDR2 is FQGNSA in the germline V gene. With 2 bases removed from V and 1 base from J, the gap between germline ends came to 11 bases. This CDR3 comprises 15 residues. CDR3 amino acids: CASSLYPAANTEAFF. The CDR3, as DNA: TGTGCCAGCAGCTTATACCCCGCGGCGAACACTGAAGCTTTCTTT. The variable domain in full, completed from reference TRBV7-2 and TRBJ1-1, reads GAGVSQSPSNKVTEKGKDVELRCDPISGHTALYWYRQSLGQGLEFLIYFQGNSAPDKSGLPSDRFSAERTGGSVSTLTIQRTQQEDSAVYLCASSLYPAANTEAFFGQGTRLTVV.

About this clone: The sample has other DNA sequences that encode this CDR3 too. V and J are TRBV18 and TRBJ2-7, with D perhaps matching TRBD1 or TRBD2 (5 bases each). Germline CDR1 reads KGHSH; CDR2 reads LQKENI. The CDR3 extends over 14 amino acids. The germline V and J ends were trimmed by 3 bases and 3 bases, with 12 bases remaining between them. This chain's CDR3 is CASSPGTGYYEQYF. The CDR3 region has the DNA TGTGCCAGCTCACCCGGGACGGGATACTACGAGCAGTACTTC.

This chain links TRBV10-2 with TRBJ2-7; D is possibly TRBD1 (6 bases). Trimming shortened V by 2 bases and J by 1 base, and 12 bases separated the two germline ends. The CDR3 covers 15 residues. The germline gives CDR1 WSHSY, CDR2 SAAADI. This chain's CDR3 is CASSEPGTQSYEQYF. The CDR3 nucleotides are TGCGCCAGCAGTGAGCCCGGGACACAATCCTACGAGCAGTACTTC.

CDR3 residues: CASSLSPGGSSYNEQFF. The CDR3 DNA follows: TGCGCCAGCAGCCTTTCCCCAGGCGGCAGCTCCTACAATGAGCAGTTCTTC. The chain recombines TRBV4-1 with TRBJ2-1; no clear D. CDR1 and CDR2 from the germline V gene are MGHRA and YSYEKL. This CDR3 has 17 amino acids. The germline V and J ends were trimmed by 4 bases and 0 bases, with 16 bases remaining between them.